The 4 T cell receptor beta chains below come from one sample, sequenced in a study of shared clonotypes between healthy human individuals. Repertoires were generated with immunoSEQ multiplex PCR, while TCRdb's copy carries only in-frame clones and drops some. Among some 2.3 million clones listed, approximately 95% were seen once. Sequencing used naive CD4+ T cells from PBMCs. Subset denoted: CD45RA+ positively selected. These receptor sequences come from a man aged 18 to 29 in good health. Some clones in this sample may be carry-over from other donors' samples.

V is TRBV7-9 and J is TRBJ1-2; TRBD1 might be the D (6 bases). Deletions cut 0 bases from V and 8 bases from J, with 13 bases between. Germline CDR1 is SEHNR and CDR2 is FQNEAQ (reference sequence). There are 14 residues in the CDR3. DNA of the CDR3: TGTGCCAGCAGCTTAGCGCGGGCAGGGGAAGGCTACACCTTC. Its protein product is CASSLARAGEGYTF.

For this clone: Different DNA sequences within this sample yield the same CDR3. The chain is built from TRBV5-1 and TRBJ2-5, with TRBD2 matching over 14 bases. The CDR3 has 15 amino acids. V lost 4 bases to trimming and J lost 3 bases; unmatched junction nucleotides: 2. Germline-derived CDR1 and CDR2 are SGHRS and YFSETQ. The CDR3 DNA is TGCGCCAGCAGCCTGGGACTAGCGGGAGAAGAGACCCAGTACTTC. Translating it yields CASSLGLAGEETQYF.

Remarks on this clone: The same CDR3 is also encoded by other DNA sequences in this sample. The genes are TRBV20-1 and TRBJ1-5; D unresolved. The germline V gene has CDR1 DFQATT and CDR2 SNEGSKA (reference sequence). Trimming pared 2 bases from V and 3 bases from J, leaving 2 bases between. The CDR3 spans 11 residues. CDR3 amino acids: CSARSNQPQHF. CDR3 nucleotides: TGCAGTGCTAGATCCAATCAGCCCCAGCATTTT.

DNA for the CDR3: TGTGCCAGCAGCTTCCAGGAAGGGGCTTTCTTT. Residues: CASSFQEGAFF. The chain couples TRBV7-9 to TRBJ1-1; no definite D call. Germline V gives CDR1 SEHNR, CDR2 FQNEAQ (reference sequence). V was cut by 3 bases and J by 11 bases, with 10 bases left in between. The CDR3 consists of 11 residues.